These 27 T cell receptor beta chains were sequenced from one sample in a study of T cell responses to AZD1222 COVID-19 vaccine. Method: immunoSEQ multiplex PCR; TCRdb's copy keeps in-frame clones and lacks some. This table has 90,000 to 130,000 clones, about 90% appearing once. The source was peripheral blood, collected 28 days after the second AZD1222 dose. The source of these receptors is an adult who received the AZD1222 COVID-19 vaccine.

This chain joins TRBV29-1 and TRBJ1-1; perhaps TRBD1 as D (6 bases). Germline loops: CDR1 SQVTM, CDR2 ANQGSEA. The CDR3 covers 13 residues. V shed 4 bases and J shed 3 bases, with 12 bases lying between them. The CDR3 sequence: CSVGFRGDTEAFF. The CDR3, as DNA: TGCAGCGTTGGTTTCAGGGGTGACACTGAAGCTTTCTTT.

The chain combines TRBV14 with TRBJ2-7; TRBD1 aligns across 8 bases. V trimming: 4 bases; J trimming: 0 bases; junction bases outside the gene matches: 5. Germline V gene lookup returns CDR1 SGHDN and CDR2 FVKESK. This CDR3 has 15 amino acids. The chain's CDR3 is CASSRGQGISYEQYF. DNA for the CDR3: TGTGCCAGCAGCCGCGGACAGGGAATCTCCTACGAGCAGTACTTC.

J is TRBJ1-4 and V is TRBV6-2 or TRBV6-3, with TRBD1 identical over 9 bases. The CDR3 totals 14 residues. V dropped 6 bases and J dropped 8; count of bases not matched to a gene: 7. Germline CDR1 reads MNHEY; CDR2 reads SVGEGT. Here the CDR3 DNA reads TGTGCCAGCAGCTCCGGGACAGGGTGGGAAAAACTGTTTTTT. Translated: CASSSGTGWEKLFF.

The CDR3 coding sequence is TGTGCCAGCACCTTGGGAGATCAGCCCCAGCATTTT. Protein product: CASTLGDQPQHF. This chain links TRBV12-3 or TRBV12-4 with TRBJ1-5; D uncertain. Trimming removed 7 bases at V and 5 bases at J, with 9 bases between. This CDR3 has 12 residues.

Notes on this clone: Germline and junction disagree at one end, which may indicate a read error. V is TRBV5-3 and J is TRBJ1-1; D might be TRBD1 (6 bases). TRBV5-3 counts as an open reading frame of uncertain function. The CDR3 runs to 13 residues. This CDR3 reads CAGRQVMNTEAFF. DNA for the CDR3: TGTGCCGGAAGACAGGTCATGAACACTGAAGCTTTCTTT.

This chain joins TRBV15 and TRBJ1-1; the match to TRBD1 covers 8 bases. The germline CDR1 and CDR2 sequences are LNHNV and YYDKDF (reference sequence). V shed 3 bases and J 4 bases; nucleotides not matched to a gene: 1. The CDR3 is made up of 13 amino acids. CDR3 in DNA: TGTGCCACCAGCAGTGACAGGGGCACTGAAGCTTTCTTT. Encoded protein: CATSSDRGTEAFF.

The chain has TRBV7-9 and TRBJ1-1; D ambiguous. The V end lost 1 base, the J end lost 5 bases, and 8 bases lay between the germline ends. This CDR3 has 13 amino acids. Per germline, CDR1 SEHNR and CDR2 FQNEAQ (reference sequence). The CDR3 loop reads CASSLVFGTEAFF. CDR3 nucleotides: TGTGCCAGCAGCTTAGTTTTCGGGACTGAAGCTTTCTTT.

The chain carries TRBV2 and TRBJ1-5; weak D call: TRBD1 (6 bases). This CDR3 region has 15 residues. Trimming removed 3 bases at V and 11 bases at J, with 20 bases between. Germline loops: CDR1 SNHLY, CDR2 FYNNEI. In DNA form, the CDR3 reads TGTGCCAGCAGTGACGGGGGCCGCATCTCGAGAGCCCAGCATTTT. As protein: CASSDGGRISRAQHF.

The rearrangement uses TRBV7-6 and TRBJ1-1; D unresolved. V was pared by 5 bases and J by 4 bases, with 17 bases between. The CDR3 has 15 amino acids. In germline, CDR1 is SGHVS, CDR2 FNYEAQ. In nucleotides, the CDR3 is TGTGCCAGCAGCCAAGGAGCAGGTGGGAGCACTGAAGCTTTCTTT. Encoded protein: CASSQGAGGSTEAFF.

The chain carries TRBV6-4 and TRBJ1-2; the D is unclear. The V gene's germline CDR1 is MRHNA and CDR2 SNTAGT. The V end lost 9 bases, the J end lost 3 bases, and 20 bases lay between the germline ends. The CDR3 spans 15 residues. DNA for the CDR3: TGTGCCAGACCCCGCACGGGCGGGCTCGACTATGGCTACACCTTC. Amino acid sequence: CARPRTGGLDYGYTF.

The chain combines TRBV7-8 with TRBJ1-3; perhaps TRBD1 as D (6 bases). The V end was cut by 0 bases, the J end by 0 bases, with 9 bases between. Germline CDR1 SGHVS, CDR2 FQNEAQ. This CDR3 spans 16 amino acids. CDR3 amino acids: CASSLATGSSGNTIYF. The DNA for the CDR3 is TGTGCCAGCAGCTTAGCCACAGGGAGCTCTGGAAACACCATATATTTT.

This sequence joins TRBV11-3 and TRBJ2-7; D possibly uses TRBD1 or TRBD2 (6 bases each). CDR3 length: 15 amino acids. V shed 1 base and J shed 0 bases, with 10 bases lying between them. CDR1 and CDR2 from the germline V gene are SGHNT and YENEEA. The CDR3: CASSLGGTHSYEQYF. The CDR3 nucleotides read TGTGCCAGCAGCTTAGGCGGGACACACTCCTACGAGCAGTACTTC.

The chain has TRBV2 and TRBJ1-1; weak D call: TRBD1 (5 bases). Germline V lookup: CDR1 SNHLY, CDR2 FYNNEI. This CDR3 is built from 14 residues. Trimming removed 7 bases at V and 4 bases at J, with 16 bases between. In DNA, the CDR3 is TGTGCCAGCAAGTGGGTGCAGGGAGGCACTGAAGCTTTCTTT. Amino acid sequence: CASKWVQGGTEAFF.

The chain joins TRBV7-8 to TRBJ1-5; a possible D gene is TRBD1 (6 bases). The germline CDR1 and CDR2 sequences are SGHVS and FQNEAQ. The CDR3 length is 17 residues. The V end lost 5 bases, the J end lost 4 bases, and 21 bases lay between the germline ends. This CDR3 reads CASSPGGNRAPNQPQHF. The DNA of the CDR3 is TGTGCCAGCAGCCCGGGGGGCAACAGGGCTCCTAATCAGCCCCAGCATTTT.

The gene calls are TRBV29-1 and TRBJ1-2, with a tentative D call TRBD1 (6 bases). Trimming removed 4 bases from V and 8 bases from J, with 20 bases in between. The CDR3 consists of 14 residues. Germline CDR1 reads SQVTM; CDR2 reads ANQGSEA. The chain's CDR3 is CSVVGAGPSSGYTF. The CDR3 DNA reads TGCAGCGTTGTGGGGGCAGGGCCATCCTCAGGCTACACCTTC.

The rearrangement joins TRBV28 to TRBJ2-5; D not certain. V lost 3 bases to trimming and J lost 4 bases, with 12 bases between them. CDR1 is MDHEN, CDR2 SYDVKM, per germline. The CDR3 is 14 residues long. CDR3 region: CASSLVGIVETQYF. The CDR3 nucleotides are TGTGCCAGCAGTTTGGTAGGGATTGTAGAGACCCAGTACTTC. Variable domain in full (rest from reference TRBV28 and TRBJ2-5): DVKVTQSSRYLVKRTGEKVFLECVQDMDHENMFWYRQDPGLGLRLIYFSYDVKMKEKGDIPEGYSVSREKKERFSLILESASTNQTSMYLCASSLVGIVETQYFGPGTRLLVL.

The chain links TRBV19 to TRBJ1-2; D remains unclear. The CDR3 consists of 12 residues. Germline CDR1 LNHDA, CDR2 SQIVND (reference sequence). Trimming shortened V by 6 bases and J by 5 bases, and 10 bases separated the two germline ends. The CDR3 DNA sequence: TGTGCCAGTAGAACTAGGGCATATGGCTACACCTTC. Protein sequence: CASRTRAYGYTF.

This clone was picked up a small number of times. V usage is TRBV19 and J usage is TRBJ1-1; 8 bases line up with TRBD1. The CDR3 has 15 amino acids. The germline V gene encodes CDR1 LNHDA and CDR2 SQIVND (reference sequence). V trimming: 5 bases; J trimming: 4 bases; junction bases outside the gene matches: 9. In nucleotides, the CDR3 is TGTGCCAGTAGTCGGGAACAGGGGGTCGCCACTGAAGCTTTCTTT. Translated, it gives CASSREQGVATEAFF.

The chain links TRBV10-3 to TRBJ1-2; possible D gene TRBD1, 6 bases. CDR1 and CDR2 from the germline V gene are ENHRY and SYGVKD. The CDR3 spans 13 residues. Trimming removed 6 bases at V and 4 bases at J, with 12 bases between. The CDR3 DNA reads as TGTGCCATCAGACCGGGACAAGCCTATGGCTACACCTTC. Amino acids: CAIRPGQAYGYTF.

The chain recombines TRBV5-5 with TRBJ1-6; D call uncertain. The germline V gene has CDR1 SGHKS and CDR2 YYEKEE (reference sequence). The CDR3 is made up of 15 amino acids. The germline V and J ends were trimmed by 5 bases and 0 bases, with 9 bases remaining between them. DNA of the CDR3: TGTGCCAGCAGGGTTCTTAGCTCCTATAATTCACCCCTCCACTTT. It translates to CASRVLSSYNSPLHF.

This clone was seen a single time. The chain uses TRBV27 and TRBJ1-1; D not certain. CDR3 size: 16 residues. The V end was cut by 2 bases, the J end by 4 bases, with 17 bases between. CDR1 and CDR2 from the germline V gene are MNHEY and SMNVEV (reference sequence). CDR3 protein: CASSLLAVGPLTEAFF. CDR3 nucleotide sequence: TGTGCCAGCAGTTTACTGGCCGTTGGACCGCTCACTGAAGCTTTCTTT.

The rearrangement links TRBV6-5 to TRBJ2-5; 7 bases map to TRBD1. CDR1 MNHEY and CDR2 SVGAGI come from the germline V gene. CDR3 length equals 16 residues. J was trimmed by 1 base and V by 0 bases; bases with no gene match: 5. The CDR3: CASSYSNRGFQETQYF. The DNA of the CDR3 is TGTGCCAGCAGTTACTCGAACAGGGGTTTCCAAGAGACCCAGTACTTC.

The chain combines TRBV7-9 with TRBJ1-5; 9 bases agree with TRBD1. With 5 bases clipped from V and 5 bases from J, the junction kept 10 bases outside the gene matches. Looked up from germline, CDR1 is SEHNR and CDR2 is FQNEAQ (reference sequence). The CDR3 totals 16 residues. The chain's CDR3 is CASSALPGQGDQPQHF. CDR3 bases: TGTGCCAGCAGCGCGCTTCCGGGACAGGGAGATCAGCCCCAGCATTTT.

This chain connects TRBV6-5 to TRBJ2-2, with a tentative D call TRBD2 (6 bases). V lost 2 bases, J lost 5 bases, and 9 bases lay in between. The CDR3 runs to 14 residues. From germline, CDR1 is MNHEY and CDR2 SVGAGI. Written as DNA, the CDR3 is TGTGCCAGCAGTTACGGGGCGGGGACCGGGGAGCTGTTTTTT. It translates to CASSYGAGTGELFF.

The V and J genes are TRBV2 and TRBJ2-5; 8 nucleotides agree with TRBD1. Unmatched junction bases numbered 14, after V lost 4 bases and J lost 4 bases. The length of the CDR3 is 17 residues. CDR1 and CDR2 (germline): SNHLY, FYNNEI. The CDR3 region has the DNA TGTGCCAGCAGTGTGGACAGGGCACCCTCGGTAAGAGAGACCCAGTACTTC. This translates into CASSVDRAPSVRETQYF.

Concerning this clone: Additional DNA sequences in this sample encode the identical CDR3. The CDR3 DNA is TGCGCCAGCAGCTTTCAGGGCTACGAGCAGTACTTC. Translating it yields CASSFQGYEQYF. This sequence joins TRBV5-1 and TRBJ2-7; perhaps TRBD1 as D (5 bases). The germline gives CDR1 SGHRS, CDR2 YFSETQ. This CDR3 region has 12 residues. With 2 bases removed from V and 3 bases from J, the gap between germline ends came to 6 bases.

For this clone: The CDR3 ends on some other residue instead of the conserved phenylalanine or tryptophan, so this is likely a read error. This rearrangement joins TRBV18 to TRBJ1-2; D may be TRBD1 (6 bases). The CDR3 length is 17 residues. Trimming left V 2 bases short and J 0 bases short, with 16 bases between. CDR1 KGHSH and CDR2 LQKENI come from the germline V gene. This chain's CDR3 is CASSPWDTGLANYGYTL. CDR3 in DNA: TGTGCCAGCTCACCATGGGACACGGGATTAGCTAACTATGGCTACACCTTA.